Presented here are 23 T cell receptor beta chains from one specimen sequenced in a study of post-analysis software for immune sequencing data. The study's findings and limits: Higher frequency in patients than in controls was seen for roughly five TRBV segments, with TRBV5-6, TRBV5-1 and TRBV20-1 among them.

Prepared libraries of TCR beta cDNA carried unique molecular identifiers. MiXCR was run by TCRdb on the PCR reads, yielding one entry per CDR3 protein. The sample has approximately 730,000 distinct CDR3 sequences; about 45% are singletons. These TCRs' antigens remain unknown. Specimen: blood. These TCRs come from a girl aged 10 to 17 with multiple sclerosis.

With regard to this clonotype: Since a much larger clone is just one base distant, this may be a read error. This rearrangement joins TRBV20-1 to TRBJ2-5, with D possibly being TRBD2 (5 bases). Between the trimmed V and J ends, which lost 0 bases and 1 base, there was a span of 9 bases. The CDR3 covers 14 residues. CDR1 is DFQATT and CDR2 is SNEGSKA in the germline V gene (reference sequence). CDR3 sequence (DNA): TGCAGTGCTAGAGAGGGCGGGCCCCAAGAGACCCAGTACTTC. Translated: CSAREGGPQETQYF.

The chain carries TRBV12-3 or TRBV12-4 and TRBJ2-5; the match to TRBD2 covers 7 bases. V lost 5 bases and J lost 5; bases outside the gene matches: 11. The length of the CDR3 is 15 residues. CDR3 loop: CASSEGLFGGETQYF. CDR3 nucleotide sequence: TGTGCCAGCAGTGAGGGACTCTTCGGGGGGGAGACCCAGTACTTC.

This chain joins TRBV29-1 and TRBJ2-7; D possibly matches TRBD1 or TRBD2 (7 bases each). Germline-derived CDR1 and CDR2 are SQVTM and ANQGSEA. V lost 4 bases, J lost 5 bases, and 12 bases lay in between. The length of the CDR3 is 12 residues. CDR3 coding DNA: TGCAGCGTTGTGCCAGGGGGGGACGAGCAGTACTTC. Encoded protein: CSVVPGGDEQYF.

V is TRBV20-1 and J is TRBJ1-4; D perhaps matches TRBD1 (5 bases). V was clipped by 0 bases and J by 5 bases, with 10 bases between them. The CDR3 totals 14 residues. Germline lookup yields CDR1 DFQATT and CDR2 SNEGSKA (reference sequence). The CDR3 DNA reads TGCAGTGCTAGAGACCTCCGGGACAATGAAAAACTGTTTTTT. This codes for CSARDLRDNEKLFF.

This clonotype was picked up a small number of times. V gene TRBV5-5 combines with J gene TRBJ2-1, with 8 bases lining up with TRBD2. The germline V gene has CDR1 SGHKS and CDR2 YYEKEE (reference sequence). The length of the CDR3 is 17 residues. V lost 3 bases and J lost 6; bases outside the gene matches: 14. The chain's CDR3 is CASSSVLGTRFSNEQFF. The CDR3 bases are TGTGCCAGCAGCTCAGTTTTGGGGACTAGATTTAGCAATGAGCAGTTCTTC.

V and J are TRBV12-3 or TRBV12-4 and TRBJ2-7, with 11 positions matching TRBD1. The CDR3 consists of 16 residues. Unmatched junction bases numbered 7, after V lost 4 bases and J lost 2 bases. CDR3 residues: CASSSGTGGGPYEQYF. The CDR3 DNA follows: TGTGCCAGCAGTTCGGGGACAGGGGGGGGACCCTACGAGCAGTACTTC.

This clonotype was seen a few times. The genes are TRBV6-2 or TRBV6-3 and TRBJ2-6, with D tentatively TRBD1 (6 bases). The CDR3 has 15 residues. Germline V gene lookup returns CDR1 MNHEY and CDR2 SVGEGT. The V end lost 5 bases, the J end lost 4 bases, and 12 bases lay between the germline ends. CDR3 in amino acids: CASSRGGSGANVLTF. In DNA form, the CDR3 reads TGTGCCAGCAGTCGTGGGGGCTCCGGGGCCAACGTCCTGACTTTC.

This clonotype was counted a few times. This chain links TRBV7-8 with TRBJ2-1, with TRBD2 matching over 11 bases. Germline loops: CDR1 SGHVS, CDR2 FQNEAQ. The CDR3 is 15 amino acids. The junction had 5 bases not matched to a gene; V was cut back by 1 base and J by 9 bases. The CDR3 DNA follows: TGTGCCAGCAGCTTAGAACTAGCGGGAGTACCTGAGCAGTTCTTC. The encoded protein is CASSLELAGVPEQFF.

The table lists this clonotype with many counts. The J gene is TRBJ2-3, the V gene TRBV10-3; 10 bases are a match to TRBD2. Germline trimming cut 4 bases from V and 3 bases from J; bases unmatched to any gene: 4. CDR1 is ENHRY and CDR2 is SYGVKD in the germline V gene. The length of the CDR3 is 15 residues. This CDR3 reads CAISGGTSVTDTQYF. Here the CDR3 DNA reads TGTGCCATCAGTGGTGGGACTAGCGTTACAGATACGCAGTATTTT.

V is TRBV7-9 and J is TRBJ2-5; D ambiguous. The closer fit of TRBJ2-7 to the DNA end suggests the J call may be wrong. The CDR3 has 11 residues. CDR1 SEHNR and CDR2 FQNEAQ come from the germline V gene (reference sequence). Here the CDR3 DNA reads TGTGCCGCTTTCCCCTTAGACGAGCAGTACTTC. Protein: CAAFPLDEQYF.

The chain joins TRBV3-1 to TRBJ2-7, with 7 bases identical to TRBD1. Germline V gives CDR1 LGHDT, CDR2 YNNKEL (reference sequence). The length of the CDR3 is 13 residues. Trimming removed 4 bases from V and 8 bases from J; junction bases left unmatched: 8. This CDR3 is CASSLTGVYKQYF. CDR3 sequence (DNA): TGTGCCAGCAGCCTTACAGGGGTTTACAAGCAGTACTTC.

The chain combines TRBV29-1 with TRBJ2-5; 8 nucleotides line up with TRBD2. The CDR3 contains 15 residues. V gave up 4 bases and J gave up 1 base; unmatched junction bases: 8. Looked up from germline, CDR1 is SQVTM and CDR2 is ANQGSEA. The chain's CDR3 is CSVGASGWVQETQYF. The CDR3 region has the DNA TGCAGCGTTGGGGCTAGCGGGTGGGTCCAAGAGACCCAGTACTTC.

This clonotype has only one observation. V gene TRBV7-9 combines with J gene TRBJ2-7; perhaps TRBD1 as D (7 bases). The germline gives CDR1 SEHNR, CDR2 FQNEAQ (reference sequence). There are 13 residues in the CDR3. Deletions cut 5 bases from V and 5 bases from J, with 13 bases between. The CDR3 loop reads CASSHQGGHEQYF. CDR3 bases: TGTGCCAGCAGCCACCAGGGGGGCCACGAGCAGTACTTC.

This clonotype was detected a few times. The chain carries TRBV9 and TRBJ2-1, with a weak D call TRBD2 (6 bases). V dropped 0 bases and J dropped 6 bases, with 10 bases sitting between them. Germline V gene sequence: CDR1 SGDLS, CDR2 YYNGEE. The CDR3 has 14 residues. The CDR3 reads CASSVAGVVNEQFF. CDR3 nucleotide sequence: TGTGCCAGCAGCGTAGCGGGAGTCGTCAATGAGCAGTTCTTC.

The CDR3 region is CASRDRVARGELFF. The CDR3 DNA follows: TGTGCCAGCAGGGACAGGGTTGCCCGCGGGGAGCTGTTTTTT. V usage is TRBV7-2 and J usage is TRBJ2-2; 8 bases are shared with TRBD1. V lost 6 bases and J lost 7; bases outside the gene matches: 7. CDR1 is SGHTA and CDR2 is FQGNSA in the germline V gene. The CDR3 is 14 residues long.

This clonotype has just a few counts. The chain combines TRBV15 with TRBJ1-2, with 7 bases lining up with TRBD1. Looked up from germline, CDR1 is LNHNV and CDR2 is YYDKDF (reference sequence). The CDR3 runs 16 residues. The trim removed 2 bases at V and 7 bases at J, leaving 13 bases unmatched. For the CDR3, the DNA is TGTGCCACCAGCAGACTCGCCGGGACAGTGCTTTTTGGCTACACCTTC. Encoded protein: CATSRLAGTVLFGYTF. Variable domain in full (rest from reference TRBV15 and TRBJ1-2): DAMVIQNPRYQVTQFGKPVTLSCSQTLNHNVMYWYQQKSSQAPKLLFHYYDKDFNNEADTPDNFQSRRPNTSFCFLDIRSPGLGDTAMYLCATSRLAGTVLFGYTFGSGTRLTVV.

The DNA of the CDR3 is TGTGCCAGCAGTGCCCCCGGGACATATCCCTACGAGCAGTACTTC. Amino acids: CASSAPGTYPYEQYF. The chain joins TRBV27 to TRBJ2-7; D possibly corresponds to TRBD1 (6 bases). The CDR3 has 15 residues. V was cut by 5 bases and J by 2 bases, with 16 bases left in between. The V gene's germline CDR1 is MNHEY and CDR2 SMNVEV (reference sequence).

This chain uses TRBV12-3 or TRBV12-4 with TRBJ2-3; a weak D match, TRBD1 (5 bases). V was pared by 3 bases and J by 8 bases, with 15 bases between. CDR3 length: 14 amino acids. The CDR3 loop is CASSFGQGGRTQYF. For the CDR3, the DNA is TGTGCCAGCAGTTTCGGGCAGGGTGGTCGTACGCAGTATTTT.

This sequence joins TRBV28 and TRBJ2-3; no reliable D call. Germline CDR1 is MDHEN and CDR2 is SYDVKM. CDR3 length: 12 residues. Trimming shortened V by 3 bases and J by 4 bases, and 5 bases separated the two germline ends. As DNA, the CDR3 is TGTGCCAGCAGTTTCAGACCAGATACGCAGTATTTT. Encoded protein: CASSFRPDTQYF.

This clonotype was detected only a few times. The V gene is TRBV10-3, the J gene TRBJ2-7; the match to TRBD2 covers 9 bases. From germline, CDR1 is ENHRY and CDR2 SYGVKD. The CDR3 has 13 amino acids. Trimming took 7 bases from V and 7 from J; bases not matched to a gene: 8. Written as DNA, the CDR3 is TGTGCCATCATGGGGGGGCTAGCGGGGGAGCAGTACTTC. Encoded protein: CAIMGGLAGEQYF.

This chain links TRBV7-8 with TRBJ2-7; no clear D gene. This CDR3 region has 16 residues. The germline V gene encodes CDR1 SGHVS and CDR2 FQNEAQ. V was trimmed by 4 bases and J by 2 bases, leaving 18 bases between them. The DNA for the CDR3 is TGTGCCAGCAGCTGGCAAGCGCCGAACCCCACCTACGAGCAGTACTTC. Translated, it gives CASSWQAPNPTYEQYF.

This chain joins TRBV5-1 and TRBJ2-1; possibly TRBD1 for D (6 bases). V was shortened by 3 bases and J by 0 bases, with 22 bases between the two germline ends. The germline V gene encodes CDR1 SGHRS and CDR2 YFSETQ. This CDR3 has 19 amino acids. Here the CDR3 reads CASSYKLGAGALSYNEQFF. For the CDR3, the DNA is TGCGCCAGCAGCTATAAATTGGGGGCCGGGGCCCTCTCCTACAATGAGCAGTTCTTC.

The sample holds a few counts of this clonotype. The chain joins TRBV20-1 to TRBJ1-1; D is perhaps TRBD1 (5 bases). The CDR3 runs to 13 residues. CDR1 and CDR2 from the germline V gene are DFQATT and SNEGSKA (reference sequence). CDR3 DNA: TGCAGGCCGGGGGGGTTTCTGAACACTGAAGCTTTCTTT. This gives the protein CRPGGFLNTEAFF.